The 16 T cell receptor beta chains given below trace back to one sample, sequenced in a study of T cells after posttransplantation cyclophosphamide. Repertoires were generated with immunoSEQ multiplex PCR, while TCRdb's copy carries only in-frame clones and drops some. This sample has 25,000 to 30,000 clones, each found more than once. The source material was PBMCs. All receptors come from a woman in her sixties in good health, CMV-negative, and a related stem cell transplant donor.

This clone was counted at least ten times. The CDR3 DNA reads TGTGCCAGCAGCAAGACAGGGTACCTAACAGATACGCAGTATTTT. It is translated as CASSKTGYLTDTQYF. The rearrangement links TRBV5-8 to TRBJ2-3; TRBD1 matches 7 bases. This CDR3 has 15 residues. Looked up from germline, CDR1 is SGHTS and CDR2 is YDEGEE. With 4 bases clipped from V and 3 bases from J, the junction kept 8 bases outside the gene matches.

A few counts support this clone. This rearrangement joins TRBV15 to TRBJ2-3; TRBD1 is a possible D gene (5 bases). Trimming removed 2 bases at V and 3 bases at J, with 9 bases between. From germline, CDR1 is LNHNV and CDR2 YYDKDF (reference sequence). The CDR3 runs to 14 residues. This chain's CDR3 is CATSRKDITDTQYF. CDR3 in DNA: TGTGCCACCAGCAGAAAGGACATTACAGATACGCAGTATTTT. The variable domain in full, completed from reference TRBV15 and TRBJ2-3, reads DAMVIQNPRYQVTQFGKPVTLSCSQTLNHNVMYWYQQKSSQAPKLLFHYYDKDFNNEADTPDNFQSRRPNTSFCFLDIRSPGLGDTAMYLCATSRKDITDTQYFGPGTRLTVL.

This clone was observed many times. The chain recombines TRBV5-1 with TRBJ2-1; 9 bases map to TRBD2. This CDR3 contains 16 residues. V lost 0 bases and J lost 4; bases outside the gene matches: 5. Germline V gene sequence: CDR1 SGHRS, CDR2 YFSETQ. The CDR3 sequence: CASSLAWREGYNEQFF. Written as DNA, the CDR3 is TGCGCCAGCAGCTTGGCTTGGCGGGAGGGTTACAATGAGCAGTTCTTC.

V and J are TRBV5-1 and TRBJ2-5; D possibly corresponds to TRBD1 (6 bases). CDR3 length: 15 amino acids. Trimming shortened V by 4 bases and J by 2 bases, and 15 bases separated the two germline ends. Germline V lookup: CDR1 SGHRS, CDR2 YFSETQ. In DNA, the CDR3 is TGCGCCAGCAGCCCGTACCTCAGGGGACAAGAGACCCAGTACTTC. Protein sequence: CASSPYLRGQETQYF. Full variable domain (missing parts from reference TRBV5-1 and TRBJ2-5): KAGVTQTPRYLIKTRGQQVTLSCSPISGHRSVSWYQQTPGQGLQFLFEYFSETQRNKGNFPGRFSGRQFSNSRSEMNVSTLELGDSALYLCASSPYLRGQETQYFGPGTRLLVL.

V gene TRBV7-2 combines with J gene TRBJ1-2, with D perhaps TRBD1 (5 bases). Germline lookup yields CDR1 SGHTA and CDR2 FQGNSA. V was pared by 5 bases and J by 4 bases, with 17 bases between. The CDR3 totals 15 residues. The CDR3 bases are TGTGCCAGCAGCCCCTCCCCAGGGTTCAGCTATGGCTACACCTTC. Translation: CASSPSPGFSYGYTF.

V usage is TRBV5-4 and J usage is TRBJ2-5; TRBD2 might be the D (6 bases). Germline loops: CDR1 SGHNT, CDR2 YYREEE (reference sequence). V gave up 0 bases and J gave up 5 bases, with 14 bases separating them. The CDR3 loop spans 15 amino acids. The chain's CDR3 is CASSLEGGMRETQYF. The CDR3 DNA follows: TGTGCCAGCAGCTTGGAGGGCGGGATGAGGGAGACCCAGTACTTC.

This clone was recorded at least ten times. The CDR3 is CASSQEGSGGITEAFF. The CDR3 DNA reads as TGCGCCAGCAGCCAAGAAGGATCGGGGGGAATCACTGAAGCTTTCTTT. The rearrangement uses TRBV4-1 and TRBJ1-1, with D possibly being TRBD1 (5 bases). The germline V gene encodes CDR1 MGHRA and CDR2 YSYEKL. This CDR3 spans 16 amino acids. The V end was cut by 0 bases, the J end by 4 bases, with 15 bases between.

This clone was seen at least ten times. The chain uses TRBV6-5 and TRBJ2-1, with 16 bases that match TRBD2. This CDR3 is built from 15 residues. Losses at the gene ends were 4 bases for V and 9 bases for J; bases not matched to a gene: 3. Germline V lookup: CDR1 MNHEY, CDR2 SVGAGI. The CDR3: CASSSGTSGGAEQFF. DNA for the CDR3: TGTGCCAGCAGTTCCGGGACTAGCGGGGGGGCTGAGCAGTTCTTC.

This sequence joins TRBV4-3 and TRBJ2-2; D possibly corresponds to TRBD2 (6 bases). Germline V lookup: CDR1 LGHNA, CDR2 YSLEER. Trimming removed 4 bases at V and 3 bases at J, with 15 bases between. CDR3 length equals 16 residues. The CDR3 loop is CASSPRGGAHTGELFF. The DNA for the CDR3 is TGCGCCAGCAGCCCAAGGGGCGGGGCCCACACCGGGGAGCTGTTTTTT.

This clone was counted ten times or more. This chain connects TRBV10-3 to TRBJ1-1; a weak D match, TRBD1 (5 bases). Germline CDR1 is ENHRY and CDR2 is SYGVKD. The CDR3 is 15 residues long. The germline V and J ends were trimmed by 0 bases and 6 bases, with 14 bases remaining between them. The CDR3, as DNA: TGTGCCATCAGTGAGTCCTGGCAGGGAGGTGCTGAAGCTTTCTTT. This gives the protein CAISESWQGGAEAFF.

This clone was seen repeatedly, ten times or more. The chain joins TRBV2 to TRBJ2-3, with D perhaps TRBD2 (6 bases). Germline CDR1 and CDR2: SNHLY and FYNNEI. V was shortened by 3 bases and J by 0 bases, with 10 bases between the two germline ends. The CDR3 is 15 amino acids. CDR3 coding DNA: TGTGCCAGCAGTGAGGCGGGGACTAGCACAGATACGCAGTATTTT. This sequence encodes CASSEAGTSTDTQYF.

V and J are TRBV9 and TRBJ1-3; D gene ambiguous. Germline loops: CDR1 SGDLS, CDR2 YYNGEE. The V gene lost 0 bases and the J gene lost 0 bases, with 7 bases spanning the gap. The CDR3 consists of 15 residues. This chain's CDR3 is CASSVGSVSGNTIYF. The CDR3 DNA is TGTGCCAGCAGCGTAGGGTCAGTCTCTGGAAACACCATATATTTT.

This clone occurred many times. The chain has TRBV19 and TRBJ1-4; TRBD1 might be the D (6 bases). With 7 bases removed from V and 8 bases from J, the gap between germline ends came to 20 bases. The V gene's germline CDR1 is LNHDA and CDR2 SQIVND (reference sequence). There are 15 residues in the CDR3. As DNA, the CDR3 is TGTGCCAGTATGCTGGGCAGGGGCATTCAAGAAAAACTGTTTTTT. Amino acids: CASMLGRGIQEKLFF.

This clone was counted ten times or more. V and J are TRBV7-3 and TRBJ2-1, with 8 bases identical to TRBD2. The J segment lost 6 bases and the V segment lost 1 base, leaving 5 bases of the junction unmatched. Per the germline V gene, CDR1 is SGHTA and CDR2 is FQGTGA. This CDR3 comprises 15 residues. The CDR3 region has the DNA TGTGCCAGCAGCTTAATTGCGGGGGGTAGCAATGAGCAGTTCTTC. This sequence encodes CASSLIAGGSNEQFF. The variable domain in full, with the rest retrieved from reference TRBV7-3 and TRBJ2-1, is GAGVSQTPSNKVTEKGKYVELRCDPISGHTALYWYRQSLGQGPEFLIYFQGTGAADDSGLPNDRFFAVRPEGSVSTLKIQRTERGDSAVYLCASSLIAGGSNEQFFGPGTRLTVL.

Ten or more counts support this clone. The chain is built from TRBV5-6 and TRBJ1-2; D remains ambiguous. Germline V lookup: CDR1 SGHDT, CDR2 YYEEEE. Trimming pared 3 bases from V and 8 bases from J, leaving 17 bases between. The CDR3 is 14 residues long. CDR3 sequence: CASSWPAGSSGYTF. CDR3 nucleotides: TGTGCCAGCAGCTGGCCCGCGGGGAGTAGCGGCTACACCTTC.

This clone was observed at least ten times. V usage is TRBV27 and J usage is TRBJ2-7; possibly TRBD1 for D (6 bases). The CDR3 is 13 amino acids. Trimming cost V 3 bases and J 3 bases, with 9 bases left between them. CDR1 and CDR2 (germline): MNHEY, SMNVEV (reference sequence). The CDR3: CASSLSDSYEQYF. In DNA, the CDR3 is TGTGCCAGCAGTTTGTCGGACAGCTACGAGCAGTACTTC.